This T cell receptor beta chain derives from a study of blood T cell repertoires in COVID-19. Study overall: Nucleic acid was either cDNA or gDNA, and it came from T cells, B-cell-depleted T cells, or PBMCs.

In the authors' methods: Nucleated cell counts were estimated from reference gene primer amplification. Sequencing used immunoSEQ multiplex PCR; TCRdb keeps in-frame clones, though not all of them. V, J and clone size were drawn from that table, and D and trimming were deduced from the DNA. The profile covers 120,000 to 150,000 clones, with around 87% appearing a single time and about 9.4% taken by the ten largest. This clone was found once. The specimen sequenced was peripheral blood. The TCR was taken from a woman aged 45-60 years with active or convalescent COVID-19.

The CDR3 DNA reads TGTGCCAGCAGCTCCGGGACTAGCGCCGGGGAGCTGTTTTTT. This codes for CASSSGTSAGELFF. The genes are TRBV11-3 and TRBJ2-2; the match to TRBD2 covers 10 bases. The CDR3 spans 14 residues. The germline V gene encodes CDR1 SGHNT and CDR2 YENEEA. V lost 4 bases, J lost 6 bases, and 2 bases stayed unmatched.